This T cell receptor beta chain was captured by sequencing in a study of lymphopenia after photon versus proton radiotherapy. This CDR3 region has 13 residues. Germline V gene data show CDR1 as SGHRS and CDR2 as YFSETQ. Trimming pared 0 bases from V and 2 bases from J, leaving 6 bases between. This table comes from immunoSEQ multiplex PCR, and its TCRdb copy is limited to in-frame clones, with some not included. This sample has 2,500 to 3,000 clones, with about 94% found just once. Overall study results and limits: Photon-treated patients lost naive T cells and TCR diversity; proton-treated stayed stable. A bigger post-nadir fall in TCR diversity correlated inversely with survival time in deceased patients. Survival link was tested only in deceased patients; proton benefit remains a possibility. Oligoclonal CD8+ Temra expansion after nadir drove photon patients' diversity drop.

A remark on this clone: Its specificity is not known.

Sequencing was performed on peripheral blood, taken from a patient treated with photon-based radiotherapy. This TCR was recovered from an older woman with pancreatic cancer. This chain joins TRBV5-1 and TRBJ2-7; D gene ambiguous. The CDR3 DNA sequence: TGCGCCAGCAGCTTGGTAGGTACCTACGAGCAGTACTTC. Translated, it gives CASSLVGTYEQYF.